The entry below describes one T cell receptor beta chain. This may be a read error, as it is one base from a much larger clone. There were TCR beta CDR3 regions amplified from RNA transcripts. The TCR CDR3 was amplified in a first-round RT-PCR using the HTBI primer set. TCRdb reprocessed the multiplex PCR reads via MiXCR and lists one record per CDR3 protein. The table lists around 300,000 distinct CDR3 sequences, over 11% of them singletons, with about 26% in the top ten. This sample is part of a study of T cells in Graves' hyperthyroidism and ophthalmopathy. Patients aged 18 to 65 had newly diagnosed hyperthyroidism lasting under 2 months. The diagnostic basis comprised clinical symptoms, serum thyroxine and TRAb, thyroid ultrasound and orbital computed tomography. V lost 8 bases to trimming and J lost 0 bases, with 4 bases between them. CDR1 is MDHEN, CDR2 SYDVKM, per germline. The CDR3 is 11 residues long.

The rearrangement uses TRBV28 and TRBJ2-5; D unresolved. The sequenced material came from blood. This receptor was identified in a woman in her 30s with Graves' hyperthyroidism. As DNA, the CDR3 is TGTGCCAGCGACCACCAAGAGACCCAGTACTTC. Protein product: CASDHQETQYF.